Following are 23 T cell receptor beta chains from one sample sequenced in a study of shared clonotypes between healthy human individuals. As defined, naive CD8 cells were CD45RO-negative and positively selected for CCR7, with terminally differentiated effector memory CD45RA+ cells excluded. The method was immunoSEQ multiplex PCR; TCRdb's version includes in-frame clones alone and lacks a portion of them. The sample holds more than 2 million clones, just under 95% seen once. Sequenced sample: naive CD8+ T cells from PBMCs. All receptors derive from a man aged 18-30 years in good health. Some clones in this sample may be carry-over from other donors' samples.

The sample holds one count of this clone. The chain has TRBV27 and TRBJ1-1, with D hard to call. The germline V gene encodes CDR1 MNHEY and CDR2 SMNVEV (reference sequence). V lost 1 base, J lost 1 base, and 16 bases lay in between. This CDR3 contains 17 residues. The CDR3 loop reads CASSLLFRDGQNTEAFF. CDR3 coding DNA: TGTGCCAGCAGTTTATTGTTCCGTGATGGGCAGAACACTGAAGCTTTCTTT.

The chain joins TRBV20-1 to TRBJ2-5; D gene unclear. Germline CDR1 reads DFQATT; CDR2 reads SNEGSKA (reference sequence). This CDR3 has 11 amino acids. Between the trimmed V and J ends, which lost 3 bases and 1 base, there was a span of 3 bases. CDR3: CSARAQETQYF. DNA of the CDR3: TGCAGTGCTAGGGCCCAAGAGACCCAGTACTTC.

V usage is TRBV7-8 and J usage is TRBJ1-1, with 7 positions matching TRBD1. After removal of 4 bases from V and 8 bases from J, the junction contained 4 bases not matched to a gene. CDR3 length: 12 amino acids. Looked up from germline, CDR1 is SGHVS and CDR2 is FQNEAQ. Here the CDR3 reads CASSSRGLEAFF. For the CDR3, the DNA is TGTGCCAGCAGCTCCAGGGGGTTGGAAGCTTTCTTT.

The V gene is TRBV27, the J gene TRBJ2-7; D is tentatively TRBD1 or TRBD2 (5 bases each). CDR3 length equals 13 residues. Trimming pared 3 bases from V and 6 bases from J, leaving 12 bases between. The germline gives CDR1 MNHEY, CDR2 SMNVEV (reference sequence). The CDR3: CASSLVGTGEQYF. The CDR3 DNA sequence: TGTGCCAGCAGTTTGGTAGGGACGGGCGAGCAGTACTTC.

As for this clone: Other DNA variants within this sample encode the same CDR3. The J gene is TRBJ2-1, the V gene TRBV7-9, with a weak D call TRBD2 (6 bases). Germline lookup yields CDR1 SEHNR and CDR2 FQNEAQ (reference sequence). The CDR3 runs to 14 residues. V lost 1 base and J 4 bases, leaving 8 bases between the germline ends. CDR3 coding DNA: TGTGCCAGCAGCTTAGGGGGACTGTACAATGAGCAGTTCTTC. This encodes CASSLGGLYNEQFF.

CDR3 sequence (DNA): TGTGCCAGTAGTATAATTGTTCGGGATGGCTACACCTTC. Its translation: CASSIIVRDGYTF. The chain links TRBV19 to TRBJ1-2; D remains unclear. Germline V gene data show CDR1 as LNHDA and CDR2 as SQIVND (reference sequence). There are 13 residues in the CDR3. V lost 2 bases, J lost 6 bases, and 10 bases lay in between.

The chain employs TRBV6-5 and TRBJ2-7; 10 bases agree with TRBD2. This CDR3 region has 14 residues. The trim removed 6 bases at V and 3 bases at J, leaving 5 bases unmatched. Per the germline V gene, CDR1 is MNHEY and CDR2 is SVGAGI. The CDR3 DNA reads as TGTGCCAGCAGGGAGCGGGAGGGCCGCTACGAGCAGTACTTC. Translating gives CASREREGRYEQYF.

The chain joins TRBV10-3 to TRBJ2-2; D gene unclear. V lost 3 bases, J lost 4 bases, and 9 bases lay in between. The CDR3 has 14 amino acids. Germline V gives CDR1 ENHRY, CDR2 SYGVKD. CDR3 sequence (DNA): TGTGCCATCAGTGATGTGGGCTCCACCGGGGAGCTGTTTTTT. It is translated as CAISDVGSTGELFF.

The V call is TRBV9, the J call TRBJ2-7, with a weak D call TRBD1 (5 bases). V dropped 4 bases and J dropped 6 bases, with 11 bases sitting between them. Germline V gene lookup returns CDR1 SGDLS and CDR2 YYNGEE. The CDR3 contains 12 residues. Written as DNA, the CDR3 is TGTGCCAGCAGCCCCTCAGGGTTCGAGCAGTACTTC. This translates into CASSPSGFEQYF.

The CDR3 DNA follows: TGTGCCAGCACCCCTAGGGGGACACCGACACGCTCCACCTACGAGCAGTACTTC. This encodes CASTPRGTPTRSTYEQYF. The rearrangement uses TRBV7-7 and TRBJ2-7, with a tentative D call TRBD1 (6 bases). This CDR3 region has 18 residues. The germline CDR1 and CDR2 sequences are SSHAT and FNYEAQ (reference sequence). V lost 7 bases to trimming and J lost 2 bases, with 27 bases between them.

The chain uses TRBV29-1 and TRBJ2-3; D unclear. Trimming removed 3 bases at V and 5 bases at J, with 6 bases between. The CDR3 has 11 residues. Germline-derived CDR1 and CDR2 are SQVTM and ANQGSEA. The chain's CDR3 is CSVDTGDTQYF. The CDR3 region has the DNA TGCAGCGTTGATACCGGAGATACGCAGTATTTT.

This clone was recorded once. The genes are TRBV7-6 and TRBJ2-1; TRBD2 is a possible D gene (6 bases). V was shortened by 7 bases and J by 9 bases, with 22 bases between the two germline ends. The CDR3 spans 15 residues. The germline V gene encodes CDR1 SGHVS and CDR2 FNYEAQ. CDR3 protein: CASTPVGLAQIEQFF. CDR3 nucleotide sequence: TGTGCCAGCACTCCCGTAGGGCTAGCGCAAATTGAGCAGTTCTTC.

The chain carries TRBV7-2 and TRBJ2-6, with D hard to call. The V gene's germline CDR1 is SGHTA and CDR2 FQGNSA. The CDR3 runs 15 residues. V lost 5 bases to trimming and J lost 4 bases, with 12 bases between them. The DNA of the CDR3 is TGTGCCAGCAGCCGTCCTAGAAGGGGGGCCAACGTCCTGACTTTC. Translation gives CASSRPRRGANVLTF.

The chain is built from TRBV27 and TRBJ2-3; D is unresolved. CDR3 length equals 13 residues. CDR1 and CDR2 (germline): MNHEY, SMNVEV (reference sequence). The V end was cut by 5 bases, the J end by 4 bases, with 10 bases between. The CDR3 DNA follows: TGTGCCAGCAGTGGGCTACCGCCAGATACGCAGTATTTT. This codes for CASSGLPPDTQYF.

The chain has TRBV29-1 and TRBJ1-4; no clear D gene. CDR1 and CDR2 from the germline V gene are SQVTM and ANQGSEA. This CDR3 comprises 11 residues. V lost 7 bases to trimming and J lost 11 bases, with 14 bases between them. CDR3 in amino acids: CSEETGRKLFF. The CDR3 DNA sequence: TGCAGCGAAGAAACGGGCAGGAAACTGTTTTTT.

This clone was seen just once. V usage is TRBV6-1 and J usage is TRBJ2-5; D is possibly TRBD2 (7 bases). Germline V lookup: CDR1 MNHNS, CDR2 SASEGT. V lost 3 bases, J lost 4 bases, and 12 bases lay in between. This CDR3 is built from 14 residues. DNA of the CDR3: TGTGCCAGCAGTGATCTGGGGGGGCGAGAGACCCAGTACTTC. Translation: CASSDLGGRETQYF.

This CDR3 reads CSVANRFGTDYGYTF. The CDR3 DNA reads TGCAGCGTCGCAAACCGATTTGGGACGGACTATGGCTACACCTTC. This rearrangement joins TRBV29-1 to TRBJ1-2, with a tentative D call TRBD1 (5 bases). The V and J ends lost 6 bases and 3 bases respectively, with 20 bases between them. Germline assignment: CDR1 SQVTM and CDR2 ANQGSEA. The CDR3 runs 15 residues.

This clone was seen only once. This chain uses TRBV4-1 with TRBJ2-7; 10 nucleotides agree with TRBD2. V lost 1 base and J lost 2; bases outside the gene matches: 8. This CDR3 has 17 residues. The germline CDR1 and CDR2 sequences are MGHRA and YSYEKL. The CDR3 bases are TGCGCCAGCAGCCAAGGGACCGGACTAGCGGAAACCTACGAGCAGTACTTC. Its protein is CASSQGTGLAETYEQYF.

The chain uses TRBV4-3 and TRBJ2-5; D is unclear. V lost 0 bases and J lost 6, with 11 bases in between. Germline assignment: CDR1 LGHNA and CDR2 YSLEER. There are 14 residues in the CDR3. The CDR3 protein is CASSQDRTLQTQYF. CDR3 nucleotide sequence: TGCGCCAGCAGCCAAGATAGGACCCTACAGACCCAGTACTTC.

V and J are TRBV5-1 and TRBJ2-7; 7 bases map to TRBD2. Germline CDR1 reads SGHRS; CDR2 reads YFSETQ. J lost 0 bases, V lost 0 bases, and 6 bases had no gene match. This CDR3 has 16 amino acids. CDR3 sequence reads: CASSLVVAGSSYEQYF. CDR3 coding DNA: TGCGCCAGCAGCTTGGTGGTAGCGGGTAGCTCCTACGAGCAGTACTTC.

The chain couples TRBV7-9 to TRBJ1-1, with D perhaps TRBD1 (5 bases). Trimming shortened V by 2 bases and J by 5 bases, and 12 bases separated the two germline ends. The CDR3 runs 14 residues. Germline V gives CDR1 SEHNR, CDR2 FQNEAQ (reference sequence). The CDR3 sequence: CASSLQGGTTEAFF. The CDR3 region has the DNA TGTGCCAGCAGCTTACAGGGAGGGACGACTGAAGCTTTCTTT.

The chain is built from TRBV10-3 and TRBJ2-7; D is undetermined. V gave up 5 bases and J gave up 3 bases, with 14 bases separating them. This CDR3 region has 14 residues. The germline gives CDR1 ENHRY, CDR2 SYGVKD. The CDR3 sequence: CAISPTSSSYEQYF. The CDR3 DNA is TGTGCCATCAGTCCAACATCCTCGAGCTACGAGCAGTACTTC.

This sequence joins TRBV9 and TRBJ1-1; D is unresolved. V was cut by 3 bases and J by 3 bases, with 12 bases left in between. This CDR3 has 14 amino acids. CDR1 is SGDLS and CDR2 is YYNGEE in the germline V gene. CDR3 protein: CASSDGWVHTEAFF. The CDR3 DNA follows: TGTGCCAGCAGCGATGGGTGGGTCCACACTGAAGCTTTCTTT.